This TCR beta chain was identified during a study of T cells after yellow fever vaccination. Study information: Where fractions had low cell numbers, libraries were prepared from them with the SMART-Seq v4 Ultra Low Input RNA kit. Study findings and constraints: Researchers report a weaker secondary response that nonetheless peaked faster, day 5 versus 15.

This clonotype was counted ten times or more. 5'RACE template switching generated TCR cDNA, adding a universal primer site and UMIs. Each CDR3 protein gets one entry after TCRdb re-called the 5' RACE reads with MiXCR. The sample gives 55,000 or so distinct CDR3 sequences, more than 6.5% of which show up once; 24% is in the top ten. The receptor comes from a man aged 18-30 years who received the YFV17D yellow fever vaccine. The sample consisted of CD8+ T cells not binding an NS4B(214-222) dextramer, sorted from PBMCs, taken around 45 days after the first yellow fever vaccination.

CDR3 nucleotides: TGTGCCAGCAGCTTTCGGACAGGGGCAACTGAAGCTTTCTTT. Protein: CASSFRTGATEAFF. This sequence joins TRBV7-8 and TRBJ1-1, with 9 nucleotides matching TRBD1. The junction had 4 bases not matched to a gene; V was cut back by 3 bases and J by 5 bases. Germline lookup yields CDR1 SGHVS and CDR2 FQNEAQ. CDR3 length: 14 residues.